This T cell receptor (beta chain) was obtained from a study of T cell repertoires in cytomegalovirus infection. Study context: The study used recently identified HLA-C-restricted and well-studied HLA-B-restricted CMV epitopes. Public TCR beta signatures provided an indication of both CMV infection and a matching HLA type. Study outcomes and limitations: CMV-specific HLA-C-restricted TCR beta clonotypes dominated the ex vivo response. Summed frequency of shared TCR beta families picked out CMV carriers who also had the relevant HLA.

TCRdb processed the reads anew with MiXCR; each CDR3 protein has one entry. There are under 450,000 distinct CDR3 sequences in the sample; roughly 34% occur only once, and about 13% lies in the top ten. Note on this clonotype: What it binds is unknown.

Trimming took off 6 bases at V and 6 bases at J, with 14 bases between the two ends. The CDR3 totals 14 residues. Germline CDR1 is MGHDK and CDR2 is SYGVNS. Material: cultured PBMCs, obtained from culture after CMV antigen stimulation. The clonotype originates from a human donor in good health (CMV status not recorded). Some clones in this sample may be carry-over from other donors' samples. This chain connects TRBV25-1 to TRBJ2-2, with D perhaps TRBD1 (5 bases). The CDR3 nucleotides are TGTGCCAGCAGGGACACAGGAAACGCCGGGGAGCTGTTTTTT. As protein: CASRDTGNAGELFF.